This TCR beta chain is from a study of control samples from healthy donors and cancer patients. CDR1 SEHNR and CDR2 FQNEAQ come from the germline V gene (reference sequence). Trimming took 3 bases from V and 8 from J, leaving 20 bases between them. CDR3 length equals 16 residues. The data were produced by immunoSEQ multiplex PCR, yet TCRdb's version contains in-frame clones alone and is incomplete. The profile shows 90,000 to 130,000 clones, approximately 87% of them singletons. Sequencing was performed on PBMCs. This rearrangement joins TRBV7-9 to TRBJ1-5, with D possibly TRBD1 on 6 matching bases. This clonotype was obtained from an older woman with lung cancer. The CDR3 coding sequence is TGTGCCAGCAGCTTTACAGGGATGGGGTTGACGGAGCCCCAGCATTTT. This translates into CASSFTGMGLTEPQHF.